These 14 T cell receptor beta chains came from one sample sequenced in a study of cytomegalovirus exposure and HLA in healthy donors. The PCR was carried out with 60 Vbeta primers and 13 Jbeta primers. Sequencing was performed with immunoSEQ multiplex PCR; in TCRdb, only in-frame clones are kept and a portion is missing. This table holds more than 50,000 clones, about 75% found once. Material: PBMCs. Source of these receptors: a woman between 40 and 55 years old in good health and CMV-seropositive.

The chain recombines TRBV14 with TRBJ1-1; maybe TRBD1 (5 bases). Germline lookup yields CDR1 SGHDN and CDR2 FVKESK. The V end was cut by 5 bases, the J end by 5 bases, with 12 bases between. This CDR3 contains 13 residues. CDR3 DNA sequence: TGTGCCAGCAGCTATGGGGGGGAGACTGAAGCTTTCTTT. Translated, it gives CASSYGGETEAFF.

This clone was found a few times. This chain joins TRBV5-5 and TRBJ1-1, with TRBD1 identical over 7 bases. The CDR3 runs to 12 residues. V lost 3 bases, J lost 10 bases, and 6 bases stayed unmatched. The germline V gene has CDR1 SGHKS and CDR2 YYEKEE (reference sequence). CDR3 sequence reads: CASSSIAGGAFF. The CDR3 DNA reads TGTGCCAGCAGCTCTATCGCAGGGGGAGCTTTCTTT. Using reference TRBV5-5 and TRBJ1-1 for the parts outside the CDR3, the full variable domain is DAGVTQSPTHLIKTRGQQVTLRCSPISGHKSVSWYQQVLGQGPQFIFQYYEKEERGRGNFPDRFSARQFPNYSSELNVNALLLGDSALYLCASSSIAGGAFFGQGTRLTVV.

This chain links TRBV4-1 with TRBJ1-3, with TRBD1 as a possible D gene (6 bases). There are 17 residues in the CDR3. Germline assignment: CDR1 MGHRA and CDR2 YSYEKL. V was cut by 1 base and J by 4 bases, with 17 bases left in between. The chain's CDR3 is CASSQVSEGVYGNTIYF. The DNA of the CDR3 is TGCGCCAGCAGCCAAGTAAGCGAGGGGGTTTACGGAAACACCATATATTTT.

This chain joins TRBV30 and TRBJ1-6, with no clear D. The V gene's germline CDR1 is GTSNPN and CDR2 SVGIG (reference sequence). Trimming left V 3 bases short and J 6 bases short, with 21 bases between. CDR3 length: 17 amino acids. The CDR3 region has the DNA TGTGCCTGGAGAGTTCCAAAGGTGCGGCAGCCTAATTCACCCCTCCACTTT. It codes for CAWRVPKVRQPNSPLHF.

CDR3 loop: CAWSSAGGPGNTIYF. CDR3 coding DNA: TGTGCCTGGAGTTCCGCGGGGGGGCCTGGAAACACCATATATTTT. The chain carries TRBV30 and TRBJ1-3, with D perhaps matching TRBD1 (6 bases). CDR1 GTSNPN and CDR2 SVGIG come from the germline V gene (reference sequence). V was pared by 2 bases and J by 2 bases, with 13 bases between. CDR3 length equals 15 residues.

There are a few counts of this clone. The genes are TRBV18 and TRBJ2-7; D uncertain. V lost 8 bases to trimming and J lost 4 bases, with 9 bases between them. Germline V gene sequence: CDR1 KGHSH, CDR2 LQKENI. The CDR3 contains 11 residues. CDR3 in DNA: TGTGCCAGCGCTAACGATTACGAGCAGTACTTC. Residues: CASANDYEQYF.

The chain uses TRBV11-2 and TRBJ1-2, with 9 positions matching TRBD1. CDR1 is SGHAT, CDR2 FQNNGV, per germline. The V gene end was trimmed by 4 bases and the J gene end by 4 bases; junction bases not matched to a gene: 1. The CDR3 spans 13 residues. In DNA, the CDR3 is TGTGCCAGCAGCTCGGGACAGGGCTATGGCTACACCTTC. Its translation: CASSSGQGYGYTF.

The gene calls are TRBV27 and TRBJ2-1; the match to TRBD2 covers 8 bases. Germline trimming cut 6 bases from V and 3 bases from J; bases unmatched to any gene: 7. The CDR3 runs to 15 residues. Germline V gene data show CDR1 as MNHEY and CDR2 as SMNVEV (reference sequence). CDR3 region: CASRSGLGIYNEQFF. The CDR3 DNA is TGTGCCAGCAGGTCGGGACTAGGCATCTACAATGAGCAGTTCTTC.

The rearrangement links TRBV6-1 to TRBJ1-5; TRBD1 is a possible D gene (5 bases). Germline lookup yields CDR1 MNHNS and CDR2 SASEGT. Trimming stripped 4 bases from V and 7 bases from J, with 14 bases between. The CDR3 sequence is 14 residues long. For the CDR3, the DNA is TGTGCCAGCAGTGTGAAGGGGCCCCTACAGCCCCAGCATTTT. It specifies CASSVKGPLQPQHF.

The chain is built from TRBV6-5 and TRBJ2-5; possibly TRBD2 for D (6 bases). Germline-derived CDR1 and CDR2 are MNHEY and SVGAGI. CDR3 size: 13 residues. Trimming left V 1 base short and J 3 bases short, with 6 bases between. The CDR3 is CASSYWGEETQYF. CDR3 nucleotide sequence: TGTGCCAGCAGTTACTGGGGGGAAGAGACCCAGTACTTC.

Details on this clone: Compared with germline, one end of the junction differs, possibly owing to a read error. This chain links TRBV27 with TRBJ1-2, with unresolved D. The CDR3 has 13 residues. Per the germline V gene, CDR1 is MNHEY and CDR2 is SMNVEV (reference sequence). The CDR3 region has the DNA TGTGCCAGCAGTCCCTCCACGAACTACGGCTACACCTTC. Translation gives CASSPSTNYGYTF.

The chain links TRBV6-1 to TRBJ1-5; 7 bases line up with TRBD1. Germline V lookup: CDR1 MNHNS, CDR2 SASEGT. V shed 8 bases, J shed 3 bases, and the junction held 10 bases outside the gene matches. This CDR3 contains 15 residues. The CDR3 loop is CASGAGTALNQPQHF. CDR3 DNA sequence: TGTGCCAGCGGCGCCGGGACAGCCCTCAATCAGCCCCAGCATTTT.

The gene calls are TRBV5-1 and TRBJ2-6; 7 bases agree with TRBD1. The CDR3 totals 21 residues. Trimming removed 3 bases from V and 2 bases from J; junction bases left unmatched: 20. Per germline, CDR1 SGHRS and CDR2 YFSETQ. The CDR3 DNA reads as TGCGCCAGCAGCTCCGGCCTCTTAGGGGGCTCCCCTTTGACTGGGGCCAACGTCCTGACTTTC. It yields the protein CASSSGLLGGSPLTGANVLTF.

The V and J genes are TRBV27 and TRBJ2-3; TRBD1 is a possible D gene (6 bases). CDR3 size: 14 residues. Germline-derived CDR1 and CDR2 are MNHEY and SMNVEV (reference sequence). V was clipped by 5 bases and J by 6 bases, with 15 bases between them. This chain's CDR3 is CASSRDWGPDTQYF. DNA for the CDR3: TGTGCCAGCAGTAGGGATTGGGGGCCCGATACGCAGTATTTT.